The clone carrying this T cell receptor (beta chain) was counted a single time. The sample originates from a study of CDR3 diversity in severe acne. Germline-derived CDR1 and CDR2 are KGHDR and SFDVKD. The CDR3 totals 17 residues. The J segment lost 0 bases and the V segment lost 0 bases, leaving 2 bases of the junction unmatched. TCRdb processed the PCR reads anew with MiXCR; each CDR3 protein has one entry. Of some 85,000 distinct CDR3 sequences in the sample, 45% to 55% were seen once. Sequencing was performed on blood. The sequence was obtained from a male donor with severe acne vulgaris. The chain links TRBV24-1 to TRBJ2-2, with 8 bases lining up with TRBD1. CDR3 in DNA: TGTGCCACCAGTGATTTGCGGACAGGGACGAACACCGGGGAGCTGTTTTTT. Translating gives CATSDLRTGTNTGELFF.